This TCR beta chain originates from a study of T cell repertoires in cytomegalovirus infection. Study-level results: Dominating the ex vivo response were HLA-C-restricted CMV-specific TCR beta clonotypes. CMV carriers having the relevant HLA were flagged by cumulative public TCR beta family frequency.

MiXCR was run by TCRdb on the reads, yielding one entry per CDR3 protein. The table has under 600,000 distinct CDR3 sequences, 16% seen once. In germline, CDR1 is ENHRY, CDR2 SYGVKD. The CDR3 has 15 residues. With V trimmed by 0 bases and J by 8 bases, 6 bases remained unmatched. The sample holds one count of this clonotype. Its antigen is as yet unknown. This TCR derives from a human donor in good health (CMV status not recorded). Some clones in this sample may be carry-over from other donors' samples. The rearrangement links TRBV10-3 to TRBJ2-1, with 8 bases aligning to TRBD2. The sample was CD8+ T cells from PBMCs. The CDR3 region has the DNA TGTGCCATCAGTGAGTCTACGGGAGGGTTGGATGAGCAGTTCTTC. Translated: CAISESTGGLDEQFF.